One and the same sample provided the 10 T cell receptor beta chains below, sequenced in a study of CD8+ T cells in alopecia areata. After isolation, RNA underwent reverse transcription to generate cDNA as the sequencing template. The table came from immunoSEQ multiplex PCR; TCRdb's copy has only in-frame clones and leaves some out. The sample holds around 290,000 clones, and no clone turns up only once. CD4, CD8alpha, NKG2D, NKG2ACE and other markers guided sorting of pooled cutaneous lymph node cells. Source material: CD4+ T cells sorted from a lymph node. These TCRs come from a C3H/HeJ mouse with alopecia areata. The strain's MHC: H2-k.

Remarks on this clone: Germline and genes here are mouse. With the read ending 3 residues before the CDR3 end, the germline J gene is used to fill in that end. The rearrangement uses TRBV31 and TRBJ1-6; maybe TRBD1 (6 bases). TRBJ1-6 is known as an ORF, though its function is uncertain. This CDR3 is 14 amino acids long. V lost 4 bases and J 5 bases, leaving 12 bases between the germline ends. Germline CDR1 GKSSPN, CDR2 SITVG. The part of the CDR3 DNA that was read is TGTGCCTGGACCCCCAGGGGTAATAATTCGCCC. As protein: CAWTPRGNNSP. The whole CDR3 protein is CAWTPRGNNSPLYF.

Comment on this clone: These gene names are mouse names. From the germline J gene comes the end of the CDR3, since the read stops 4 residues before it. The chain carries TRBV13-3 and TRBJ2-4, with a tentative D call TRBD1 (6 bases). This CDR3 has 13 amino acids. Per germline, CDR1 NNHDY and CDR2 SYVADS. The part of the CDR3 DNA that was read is TGTGCCAGCAGTGATGCAGGGGAAAAC. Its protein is CASSDAGEN. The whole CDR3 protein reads CASSDAGENTLYF.

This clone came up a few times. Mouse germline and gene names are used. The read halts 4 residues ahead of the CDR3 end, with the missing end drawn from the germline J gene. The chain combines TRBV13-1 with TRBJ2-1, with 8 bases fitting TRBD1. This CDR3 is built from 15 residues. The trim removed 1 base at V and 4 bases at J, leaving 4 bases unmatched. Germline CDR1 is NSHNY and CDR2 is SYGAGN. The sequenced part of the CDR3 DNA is TGTGCCAGCAGTGATCACCGGGACAGGTATGCT. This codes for CASSDHRDRYA. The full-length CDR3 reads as CASSDHRDRYAEQFF.

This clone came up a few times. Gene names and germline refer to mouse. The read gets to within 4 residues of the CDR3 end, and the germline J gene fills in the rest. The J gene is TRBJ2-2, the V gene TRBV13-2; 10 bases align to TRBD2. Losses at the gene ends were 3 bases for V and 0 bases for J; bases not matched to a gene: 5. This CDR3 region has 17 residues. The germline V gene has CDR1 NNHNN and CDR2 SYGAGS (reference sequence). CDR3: CASGAPGLGPNTGQLYF. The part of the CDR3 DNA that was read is TGTGCCAGCGGTGCCCCGGGACTGGGGCCAAACACCGGG.

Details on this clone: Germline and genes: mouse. Incomplete CDR3 DNA: TGTGCCAGCGGCGGACAGGGCCGTGCT. Translation: CASGGQGRA. The CDR3 in its entirety is CASGGQGRAEQFF. The V and J genes are TRBV19 and TRBJ2-1, with 8 nucleotides matching TRBD1. The read terminates 4 residues before the CDR3 end, so the remaining end is supplied by the germline J gene. J was trimmed by 6 bases and V by 7 bases; bases with no gene match: 6. Looked up from germline, CDR1 is FNHDT and CDR2 is SITEND (reference sequence). The CDR3 runs to 13 residues.

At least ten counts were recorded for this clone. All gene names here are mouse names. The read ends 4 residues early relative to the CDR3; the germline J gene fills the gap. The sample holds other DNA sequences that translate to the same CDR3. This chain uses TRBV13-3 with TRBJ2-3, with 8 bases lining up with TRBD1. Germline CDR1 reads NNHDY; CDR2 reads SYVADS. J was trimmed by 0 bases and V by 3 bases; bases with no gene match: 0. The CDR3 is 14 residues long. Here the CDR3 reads CASSGQGSAETLYF. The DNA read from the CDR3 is TGTGCCAGCAGTGGACAGGGGAGTGCAGAA.

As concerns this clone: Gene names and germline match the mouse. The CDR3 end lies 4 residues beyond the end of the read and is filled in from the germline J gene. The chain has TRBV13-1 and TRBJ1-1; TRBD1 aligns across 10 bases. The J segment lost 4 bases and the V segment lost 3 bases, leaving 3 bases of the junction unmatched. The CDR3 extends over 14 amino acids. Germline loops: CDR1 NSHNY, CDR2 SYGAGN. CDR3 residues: CASSGWDRGTEVFF. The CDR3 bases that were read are TGTGCCAGCAGTGGGTGGGACAGGGGCACA.

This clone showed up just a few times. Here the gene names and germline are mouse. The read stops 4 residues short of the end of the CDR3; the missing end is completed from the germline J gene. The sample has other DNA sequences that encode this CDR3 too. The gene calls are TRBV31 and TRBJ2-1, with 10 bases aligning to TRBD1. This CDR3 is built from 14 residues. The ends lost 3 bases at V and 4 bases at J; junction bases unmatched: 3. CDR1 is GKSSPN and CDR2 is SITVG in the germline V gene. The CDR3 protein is CAWSRDRGYAEQFF. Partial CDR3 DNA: TGTGCCTGGAGCCGGGACAGGGGTTATGCT.

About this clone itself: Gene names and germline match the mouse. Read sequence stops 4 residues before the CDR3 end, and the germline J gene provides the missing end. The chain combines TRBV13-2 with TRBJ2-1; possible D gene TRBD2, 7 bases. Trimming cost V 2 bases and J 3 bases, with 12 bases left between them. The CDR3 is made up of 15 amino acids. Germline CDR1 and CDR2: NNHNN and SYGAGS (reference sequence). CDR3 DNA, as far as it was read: TGTGCCAGCGGTGAATTGGGGGGCGCCTATGCT. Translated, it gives CASGELGGAYA. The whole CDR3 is CASGELGGAYAEQFF.

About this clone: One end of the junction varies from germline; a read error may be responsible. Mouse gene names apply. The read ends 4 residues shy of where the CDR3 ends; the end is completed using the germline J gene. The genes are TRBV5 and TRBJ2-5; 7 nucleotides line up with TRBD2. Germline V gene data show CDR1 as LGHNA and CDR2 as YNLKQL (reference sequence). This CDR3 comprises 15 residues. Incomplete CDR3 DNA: TGTGCCAACAGCCCCCTCTGGGGGTCCCAAGAC. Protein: CANSPLWGSQD. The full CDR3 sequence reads CANSPLWGSQDTQYF.